The rows below give T cell receptor beta chains drawn from one sample of a study of shared clonotypes between healthy human individuals. Produced via immunoSEQ multiplex PCR; TCRdb's table is partial and in-frame only. The repertoire consists of about 2.5 million clones, with around 93% occurring once and the leading ten covering 0.3% to 0.45%. The sequencing sample was made of naive CD4+ T cells from PBMCs. The receptors shown here come from a man between 18 and 35 years old in good health. Some clones in this sample may be carry-over from other donors' samples. The CDR3 runs from the conserved cysteine through the conserved F or W. The order of the fields is CDR3 protein, CDR3 DNA, J gene, clone size, D gene, V gene. The D gene is left open where the match is weak. A row's size may be missing; if present it is once, few, many or a size class.

CASREGYEQYF,TGTGCCAGCAGGGAAGGATACGAGCAGTACTTC,TRBJ2-7,-,-,TRBV6-1
CSDGNTEAFF,TGCAGCGACGGGAACACTGAAGCTTTCTTT,TRBJ1-1,few,-,TRBV29-1
CASTRGQDNQPQHF,TGTGCCAGCACCAGGGGACAGGACAATCAGCCCCAGCATTTT,TRBJ1-5,once,TRBD1,TRBV28
CASSFTETTEAFF,TGTGCCAGCAGCTTTACCGAGACCACTGAAGCTTTCTTT,TRBJ1-1,-,-,TRBV5-4
CASSLGTGPDIQYF,TGTGCCAGCAGCTTAGGGACAGGGCCGGACATTCAGTACTTC,TRBJ2-4,-,TRBD1,TRBV13
CASSEGRLYF,TGTGCCAGCAGTGAAGGGAGACTCTATTTT,TRBJ2-3,-,-,TRBV2
CASSFSGTGTGELFF,TGTGCCAGCAGCTTTAGCGGGACGGGCACCGGGGAGCTGTTTTTT,TRBJ2-2,-,TRBD2,TRBV11-3
CASSSYYEQYF,TGTGCCAGCAGCTCTTACTACGAGCAGTACTTC,TRBJ2-7,-,-,TRBV5-6
CASSSDRDTTFF,TGTGCCAGCAGTTCGGACAGGGACACGACGTTCTTC,TRBJ2-1,-,TRBD1,TRBV6-6
CASSFWGQNTEAFF,TGTGCCAGCAGTTTTTGGGGGCAGAACACTGAAGCTTTCTTT,TRBJ1-1,-,-,TRBV27
CASSLPQGGGINYGYTF,TGTGCCAGCAGCCTACCACAGGGAGGGGGGATTAACTATGGCTACACCTTC,TRBJ1-2,-,-,TRBV5-4
CASSQGPVGELFF,TGTGCCAGCAGCCAAGGGCCGGTCGGGGAGCTGTTTTTT,TRBJ2-2,once,-,TRBV14
CSVSAGLNYGYTF,TGCAGCGTTTCGGCAGGTCTTAACTATGGCTACACCTTC,TRBJ1-2,-,-,TRBV29-1
CASSRGLAGAPSYNEQFF,TGCGCCAGCAGCAGAGGACTAGCGGGAGCTCCTTCCTACAATGAGCAGTTCTTC,TRBJ2-1,-,TRBD2,TRBV5-1
CASSLHREETQYF,TGTGCCAGCAGCTTACACCGAGAAGAGACCCAGTACTTC,TRBJ2-5,once,-,TRBV7-2
CASSLDSYSNQPQHF,TGCGCCAGCAGTTTAGACAGCTATAGCAATCAGCCCCAGCATTTT,TRBJ1-5,-,-,TRBV5-1
CASSYRLTPSGTTDTQYF,TGTGCCAGCAGCTACCGGTTGACCCCCAGTGGGACCACAGATACGCAGTATTTT,TRBJ2-3,-,-,TRBV28
CASSPLPTANQPQHF,TGTGCCAGCAGCCCCCTTCCGACAGCTAATCAGCCCCAGCATTTT,TRBJ1-5,-,-,TRBV7-2
CAISPRTGGAWNTEAFF,TGTGCCATAAGCCCTAGAACAGGGGGAGCTTGGAACACTGAAGCTTTCTTT,TRBJ1-1,-,TRBD1,TRBV10-3
CASSSYYRRKDEKLFF,TGTGCCAGCAGTTCATATTACAGGAGGAAGGATGAAAAACTGTTTTTT,TRBJ1-4,once,-,TRBV6-5
CASSQGGLLAEPHNEQFF,TGCGCCAGCAGCCAGGGGGGACTACTAGCGGAACCGCACAATGAGCAGTTCTTC,TRBJ2-1,-,TRBD2,TRBV4-1
CASSPSSSNEQFF,TGTGCCAGCAGCCCTTCTAGCAGCAATGAGCAGTTCTTC,TRBJ2-1,-,-,TRBV5-4
CASSFRQLQETQYF,TGTGCCAGCAGTTTTCGACAGCTCCAAGAGACCCAGTACTTC,TRBJ2-5,-,-,TRBV28
CASSSTGDETQYF,TGTGCCAGCAGCTCCACAGGGGACGAGACCCAGTACTTC,TRBJ2-5,-,TRBD1,TRBV7-3
CASSFQENTEAFF,TGCGCCAGCAGCTTCCAAGAGAACACTGAAGCTTTCTTT,TRBJ1-1,-,-,TRBV5-1
CASSPGTAQETQYF,TGCGCCAGCAGCCCCGGGACGGCCCAAGAGACCCAGTACTTC,TRBJ2-5,-,-,TRBV5-1
CASSQAEETQYF,TGTGCCAGCAGCCAGGCTGAAGAGACCCAGTACTTC,TRBJ2-5,-,-,TRBV14
CASSVGAGTQTYEQYF,TGTGCCAGCAGCGTAGGGGCCGGGACCCAAACCTACGAGCAGTACTTC,TRBJ2-7,-,-,TRBV9
CASSTTGRTGGTQYF,TGTGCCAGCAGTACCACCGGGAGGACAGGGGGGACCCAGTACTTC,TRBJ2-5,-,TRBD1,TRBV27
CASSLSRNTGELFF,TGCGCCAGCAGCTTGTCCAGAAACACCGGGGAGCTGTTTTTT,TRBJ2-2,-,-,TRBV5-1
CASSQGPGAQYF,TGTGCCAGCAGCCAGGGCCCTGGGGCCCAGTACTTC,TRBJ2-5,once,-,TRBV14
CASSSYAYVRTSGSHEQFF,TGTGCCAGCAGTTCTTATGCCTATGTGCGGACTAGCGGGTCCCATGAGCAGTTCTTC,TRBJ2-1,-,TRBD2,TRBV28
CASSSINQGWVTEAFF,TGTGCCAGCAGCTCAATAAATCAGGGTTGGGTCACTGAAGCTTTCTTT,TRBJ1-1,-,-,TRBV7-2
CASSQVFATGVSGANVLTF,TGCGCCAGCAGCCAGGTATTCGCAACCGGGGTCTCTGGGGCCAACGTCCTGACTTTC,TRBJ2-6,-,-,TRBV4-1
CASTRDLSPANVLTF,TGTGCCAGCACCCGGGACCTATCTCCGGCCAACGTCCTGACTTTC,TRBJ2-6,-,-,TRBV6-6
CASSILLESLRPIYF,TGTGCCAGTAGTATACTCCTGGAGTCGCTTCGTCCCATATATTTT,TRBJ1-3,-,-,TRBV19
CASSRLGYEQYF,TGTGCCAGCAGCCGACTAGGTTACGAGCAGTACTTC,TRBJ2-7,-,-,TRBV6-5
CASSLLRDEQYF,TGTGCCAGCAGCCTCTTGCGGGACGAGCAGTACTTC,TRBJ2-7,once,-,TRBV28
CASSADRGDYEQYF,TGCGCCAGCAGCGCGGACAGGGGAGACTACGAGCAGTACTTC,TRBJ2-7,-,TRBD1,TRBV5-1
CASTRNSISYEQYF,TGTGCCAGCACTAGAAACTCTATCTCCTACGAGCAGTACTTC,TRBJ2-7,-,-,TRBV6-1
CASSFSDSTFYEQYF,TGCGCCAGCAGCTTCTCTGACTCCACCTTCTACGAGCAGTACTTC,TRBJ2-7,-,-,TRBV5-1
CASRSRESEKLFF,TGTGCCAGCAGATCGCGTGAGTCGGAAAAACTGTTTTTT,TRBJ1-4,-,-,TRBV6-5
CAWTLRGAKATEAFF,TGTGCCTGGACTCTAAGGGGGGCTAAGGCCACTGAAGCTTTCTTT,TRBJ1-1,-,-,TRBV30
CASFIYPYEQYF,TGTGCCAGCTTTATCTATCCCTACGAGCAGTACTTC,TRBJ2-7,-,-,TRBV7-9
CASSPTSGRGGTQYF,TGTGCCAGCAGCCCGACTAGCGGGAGAGGAGGTACGCAGTATTTT,TRBJ2-3,once,TRBD2,TRBV2
CSVVGRFRYGYTF,TGCAGCGTTGTCGGCAGATTTCGCTATGGCTACACCTTC,TRBJ1-2,-,-,TRBV29-1
CAWSPGPRETQYF,TGTGCCTGGAGCCCGGGACCGCGGGAGACCCAGTACTTC,TRBJ2-5,-,-,TRBV30
CASSLGAGGGYEQYF,TGTGCCAGCAGCTTGGGAGCTGGGGGGGGCTACGAGCAGTACTTC,TRBJ2-7,-,TRBD2,TRBV5-4
CASSPDRGYGYTF,TGTGCCAGCAGCCCTGACAGGGGCTATGGCTACACCTTC,TRBJ1-2,-,TRBD1,TRBV7-9
CASSLFSLAQTGTNEQFF,TGTGCCAGCAGTTTATTCAGTCTAGCGCAGACCGGAACGAATGAGCAGTTCTTC,TRBJ2-1,-,-,TRBV27
CAGFSASPEDYGYTF,TGTGCCGGGTTCTCGGCCTCCCCGGAGGACTATGGCTACACCTTC,TRBJ1-2,-,-,TRBV28
CAWSRTGFTEAFF,TGTGCCTGGAGCCGGACAGGGTTCACTGAAGCTTTCTTT,TRBJ1-1,once,TRBD1,TRBV30
CASTLSSGGGGGLAGGFSYEQYF,TGTGCCAGCACCCTATCCTCTGGGGGGGGAGGAGGCCTAGCGGGAGGATTCTCCTACGAGCAGTACTTC,TRBJ2-7,-,TRBD2,TRBV28
CAISGREVGSGELFF,TGTGCCATCAGTGGGCGGGAGGTCGGCTCCGGGGAGCTGTTTTTT,TRBJ2-2,-,TRBD2,TRBV10-3
CASSPSMGVAFF,TGTGCCAGCAGCCCCTCGATGGGTGTAGCTTTCTTT,TRBJ1-1,once,-,TRBV7-2